This T cell receptor beta chain originates from a study of cytotoxic CD8 clonotypes in ibrutinib-treated CLL. Whole-study context: There were some 10 relapsed/refractory patients and about 15 treatment-naive patients, and approximately 17 were IGHV unmutated.

General study results and limits: Baseline clonality, above age-matched healthy donor levels, tracked circulating CD8+ T-cell counts.

The CDR3 has 14 amino acids. CDR1 is SGHRS, CDR2 YFSETQ, per germline. Trimming cost V 3 bases and J 4 bases; bases outside gene matches: 3. Deep sequencing aimed at 1 in 200,000 to 1 in 1 million T cells' resolution. The table came from immunoSEQ multiplex PCR; TCRdb's copy has only in-frame clones and leaves some out. The table shows 100,000 to 150,000 clones, with 80% to 90% occurring only once. For this clone: The antigen remains undetermined.

Specimen: PBMCs, collected after 24 months of ibrutinib treatment. The sequence derives from a human donor with chronic lymphocytic leukemia. This chain connects TRBV5-1 to TRBJ2-3, with 9 bases matching TRBD2. The CDR3 DNA sequence: TGCGCCAGCAGCTCGACTAGCGGAGCAGATACGCAGTATTTT. Protein sequence: CASSSTSGADTQYF.